This T cell receptor (beta chain) appears in the sequencing data of a study of chemoradiotherapy in HPV16-positive cancers. Turning to the study itself: Functional T-cell assays on a couple of HPV16-positive patients' cells defined candidate HPV-specific clones and common TCR motifs. General observations from the study: Better recurrence-free survival went with HPV-responsive T-cell expansion in HPV16-positive patients. During treatment, candidate HPV-specific clones and E7-related motifs expanded in tumor.

Repeated repertoire sampling spanned the course of chemoradiotherapy. Concerning this clone itself: Its specificity is unknown.

Germline CDR1 MNHNY, CDR2 SVGAGI (reference sequence). J lost 4 bases, V lost 6 bases, and 4 bases had no gene match. This CDR3 spans 13 amino acids. Sequencing used immunoSEQ multiplex PCR; TCRdb keeps in-frame clones, though not all of them. Of roughly 12,000 clones in the sample, around 71% are singletons; the top ten hold around 15%. The material was obtained from a patient who underwent chemoradiotherapy. This chain joins TRBV6-6 and TRBJ1-2; 8 bases agree with TRBD1. This TCR came from a human donor with HPV-associated anogenital cancer. The CDR3 here is CASSPDRVYGYTF. In DNA form, the CDR3 reads TGTGCCAGCAGCCCGGACAGGGTCTATGGCTACACCTTC.